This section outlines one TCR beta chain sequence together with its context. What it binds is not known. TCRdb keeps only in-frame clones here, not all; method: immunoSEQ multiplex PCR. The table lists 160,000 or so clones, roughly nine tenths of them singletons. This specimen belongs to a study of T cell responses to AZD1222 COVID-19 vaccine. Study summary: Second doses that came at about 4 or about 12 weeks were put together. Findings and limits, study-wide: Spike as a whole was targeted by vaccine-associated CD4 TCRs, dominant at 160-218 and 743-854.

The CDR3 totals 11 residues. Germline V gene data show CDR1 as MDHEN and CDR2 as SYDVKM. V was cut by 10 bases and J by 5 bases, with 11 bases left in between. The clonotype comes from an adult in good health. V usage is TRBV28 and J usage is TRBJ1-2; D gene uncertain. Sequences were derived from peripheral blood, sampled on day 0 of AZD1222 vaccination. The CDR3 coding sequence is TGTGCCACCACCTCGGGGTATGGCTACACCTTC. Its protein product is CATTSGYGYTF.